Presented here are 19 T cell receptor beta chains from one specimen sequenced in a study of blood T cell repertoires in COVID-19 (dated by TCRdb to between 2020 and 2021). Library preparation employed the immunoSEQ multiplex PCR assay. The source is immuneACCESS, and TCRdb retained only in-frame sequences with V and J called. Part of the clones is not carried over; for the studies checked, unresolved V genes explain less than half of this, and the remainder is unexplained. The sample table holds about 280,000 clones, of which 85% were seen once. The ten largest account for 5.1% of the sample. Sample: peripheral blood. These receptors were taken from a man in his fifties or sixties with active or convalescent COVID-19.

The chain uses TRBV5-1 and TRBJ2-1; TRBD2 might be the D (8 bases). CDR3 length equals 20 residues. V lost 3 bases, J lost 8 bases, and 33 bases lay in between. Germline V gene sequence: CDR1 SGHRS, CDR2 YFSETQ. Here the CDR3 reads CASSSGLRQGLEREGHEQFF. CDR3 sequence (DNA): TGCGCCAGCAGCTCAGGGCTAAGACAGGGACTGGAACGGGAGGGCCATGAGCAGTTCTTC.

This clone was counted between two and nine times. The chain joins TRBV10-1 to TRBJ1-5; perhaps TRBD1 as D (6 bases). Deletions cut 0 bases from V and 5 bases from J, with 14 bases between. The germline CDR1 and CDR2 sequences are WNHNN and SYGVQD (reference sequence). This CDR3 is built from 16 residues. The chain's CDR3 is CASSESKGTGYQPQHF. The CDR3 DNA follows: TGCGCCAGCAGTGAGTCGAAGGGAACAGGGTATCAGCCCCAGCATTTT.

The rearrangement uses TRBV5-1 and TRBJ2-2, with 11 bases that match TRBD1. CDR3 size: 16 residues. Germline V gene data show CDR1 as SGHRS and CDR2 as YFSETQ. V lost 6 bases, J lost 6 bases, and 10 bases stayed unmatched. The CDR3 nucleotides read TGCGCCAGCATCAACTCCGGGACAGGGGGTGCCGGGGAGCTGTTTTTT. Protein: CASINSGTGGAGELFF.

This clone has just a few counts. The chain employs TRBV14 and TRBJ1-4; 7 nucleotides match TRBD1. Germline CDR1 is SGHDN and CDR2 is FVKESK. This CDR3 is built from 19 residues. With V trimmed by 0 bases and J by 0 bases, 10 bases remained unmatched. CDR3 residues: CASSQDRRQGFSTNEKLFF. For the CDR3, the DNA is TGTGCCAGCAGCCAAGATCGGCGACAGGGATTTTCAACTAATGAAAAACTGTTTTTT. The entire variable domain, with the rest obtained from reference TRBV14 and TRBJ1-4, is as follows: EAGVTQFPSHSVIEKGQTVTLRCDPISGHDNLYWYRRVMGKEIKFLLHFVKESKQDESGMPNNRFLAERTGGTYSTLKVQPAELEDSGVYFCASSQDRRQGFSTNEKLFFGSGTQLSVL.

This clone was observed once. This chain joins TRBV6-4 and TRBJ1-1; D ambiguous. Germline CDR1 and CDR2: MRHNA and SNTAGT. The CDR3 length is 13 residues. The ends were cut back, 0 bases at V and 4 bases at J, with 6 bases in the middle. In DNA, the CDR3 is TGTGCCAGCAGTGACTCCAGAGGCACTGAAGCTTTCTTT. This encodes CASSDSRGTEAFF.

The chain recombines TRBV13 with TRBJ2-5; D perhaps matches TRBD1 (6 bases). V lost 0 bases, J lost 5 bases, and 10 bases lay in between. Germline V gene data show CDR1 as PRHDT and CDR2 as FYEKMQ (reference sequence). The CDR3 has 14 amino acids. The CDR3 sequence: CASSLGGTRETQYF. In nucleotides, the CDR3 is TGTGCCAGCAGCTTAGGGGGGACAAGGGAGACCCAGTACTTC. Complete variable domain (other parts from reference TRBV13 and TRBJ2-5): AAGVIQSPRHLIKEKRETATLKCYPIPRHDTVYWYQQGPGQDPQFLISFYEKMQSDKGSIPDRFSAQQFSDYHSELNMSSLELGDSALYFCASSLGGTRETQYFGPGTRLLVL.

The chain carries TRBV7-2 and TRBJ2-1; 7 nucleotides agree with TRBD1. The germline V gene encodes CDR1 SGHTA and CDR2 FQGNSA. The CDR3 has 14 residues. V lost 4 bases and J lost 9; bases outside the gene matches: 9. CDR3 residues: CASSSTGVGIEQFF. CDR3 bases: TGTGCCAGCAGCTCAACAGGGGTAGGGATTGAGCAGTTCTTC.

This sequence joins TRBV6-5 and TRBJ1-4; TRBD1 matches 9 bases. CDR3 length: 13 amino acids. Germline CDR1 reads MNHEY; CDR2 reads SVGAGI. The ends lost 10 bases at V and 2 bases at J; junction bases unmatched: 2. This CDR3 is CATGQGTNEKLFF. For the CDR3, the DNA is TGTGCCACCGGACAGGGGACTAATGAAAAACTGTTTTTT.

The rearrangement joins TRBV28 to TRBJ2-1; TRBD1 aligns across 9 bases. This CDR3 comprises 23 residues. Germline V gene sequence: CDR1 MDHEN, CDR2 SYDVKM. V shed 6 bases and J 9 bases; nucleotides not matched to a gene: 36. CDR3 nucleotides: TGTGCCAGCAGCCCCCCTGCGTTACTCTTGGGACGCGCTTCTGGGACAGGGCTTTTTGAGCAGTTCTTC. Amino acids: CASSPPALLLGRASGTGLFEQFF.

This clone was detected a few times. V gene TRBV19 combines with J gene TRBJ2-1; perhaps TRBD2 as D (6 bases). The CDR3 has 16 residues. Germline CDR1 reads LNHDA; CDR2 reads SQIVND (reference sequence). The germline V and J ends were trimmed by 9 bases and 7 bases, with 25 bases remaining between them. The CDR3 sequence is CASNKIAGSLLNEQFF. In DNA form, the CDR3 reads TGTGCCAGCAACAAAATCGCGGGGAGCCTCCTAAATGAGCAGTTCTTC.

The gene calls are TRBV4-1 and TRBJ1-2; D remains unclear. Trimming took 6 bases from V and 0 from J, leaving 17 bases between them. Germline-derived CDR1 and CDR2 are MGHRA and YSYEKL. The CDR3 consists of 16 residues. The CDR3: CASSQPTAGANYGYTF. As DNA, the CDR3 is TGCGCCAGCAGTCAGCCCACGGCGGGCGCTAACTATGGCTACACCTTC.

This chain connects TRBV4-3 to TRBJ1-2, with TRBD1 as a possible D gene (6 bases). Between the trimmed V and J ends, which lost 0 bases and 14 bases, there was a span of 16 bases. The CDR3 runs 13 residues. CDR1 LGHNA and CDR2 YSLEER come from the germline V gene. The CDR3 region is CASSQDIRAQGTF. For the CDR3, the DNA is TGCGCCAGCAGCCAAGATATAAGGGCACAGGGTACCTTC.

This clone was seen more than once but under ten times. The chain uses TRBV9 and TRBJ2-7, with 8 bases fitting TRBD2. CDR3 length: 14 residues. V trimming: 7 bases; J trimming: 6 bases; junction bases outside the gene matches: 12. CDR1 SGDLS and CDR2 YYNGEE come from the germline V gene. This chain's CDR3 is CASSSFSGIGEQYF. DNA of the CDR3: TGTGCCAGCTCTTCCTTTAGCGGGATTGGCGAGCAGTACTTC.

The chain carries TRBV6-5 and TRBJ1-2; D may be TRBD1 (5 bases). The CDR3 consists of 14 residues. Trimming removed 6 bases from V and 2 bases from J, with 13 bases in between. CDR1 and CDR2 from the germline V gene are MNHEY and SVGAGI. The CDR3 sequence is CASRSLTANYGYTF. CDR3 in DNA: TGTGCCAGCAGATCCCTGACAGCAAACTATGGCTACACCTTC.

The CDR3 reads CASSPTPGEQYF. The CDR3 DNA reads TGTGCCAGCAGTCCGACCCCGGGGGAGCAGTACTTC. This rearrangement joins TRBV2 to TRBJ2-7, with D possibly matching TRBD2 (5 bases). This CDR3 comprises 12 residues. V was shortened by 5 bases and J by 7 bases, with 12 bases between the two germline ends. CDR1 and CDR2 from the germline V gene are SNHLY and FYNNEI.

The chain uses TRBV28 and TRBJ1-2; TRBD1 agrees at 8 bases. The germline V gene encodes CDR1 MDHEN and CDR2 SYDVKM. J was trimmed by 4 bases and V by 4 bases; bases with no gene match: 2. The CDR3 loop spans 13 amino acids. Here the CDR3 reads CASSWGTGYGYTF. CDR3 nucleotides: TGTGCCAGCAGTTGGGGGACAGGCTATGGCTACACCTTC.

The chain recombines TRBV6-2 or TRBV6-3 with TRBJ1-5, with D possibly being TRBD1 (5 bases). The germline V gene has CDR1 MNHEY and CDR2 SVGEGT. The germline V and J ends were trimmed by 2 bases and 2 bases, with 13 bases remaining between them. This CDR3 is built from 16 residues. The CDR3 reads CASSYPLDSGNQPQHF. CDR3 DNA: TGTGCCAGCAGTTACCCCCTCGACAGTGGCAATCAGCCCCAGCATTTT.

CDR3 nucleotide sequence: TGTGCCAGCAGCTTAAGGGGACAGGGTAACACCGGGGAGCTGTTTTTT. It specifies CASSLRGQGNTGELFF. This rearrangement joins TRBV11-2 to TRBJ2-2; TRBD1 agrees at 9 bases. With V trimmed by 2 bases and J by 2 bases, 3 bases remained unmatched. This CDR3 is 16 amino acids long. Germline V gene data show CDR1 as SGHAT and CDR2 as FQNNGV.

The J gene is TRBJ2-2, the V gene TRBV19; a weak D match, TRBD2 (6 bases). V was cut by 6 bases and J by 2 bases, with 10 bases left in between. Germline V gene sequence: CDR1 LNHDA, CDR2 SQIVND (reference sequence). The CDR3 sequence is 14 residues long. The CDR3 loop reads CASRRDRNTGELFF. CDR3 coding DNA: TGTGCCAGTAGGCGGGACCGAAACACCGGGGAGCTGTTTTTT. Supplemented by reference TRBV19 and TRBJ2-2, the full variable domain reads DGGITQSPKYLFRKEGQNVTLSCEQNLNHDAMYWYRQDPGQGLRLIYYSQIVNDFQKGDIAEGYSVSREKKESFPLTVTSAQKNPTAFYLCASRRDRNTGELFFGEGSRLTVL.